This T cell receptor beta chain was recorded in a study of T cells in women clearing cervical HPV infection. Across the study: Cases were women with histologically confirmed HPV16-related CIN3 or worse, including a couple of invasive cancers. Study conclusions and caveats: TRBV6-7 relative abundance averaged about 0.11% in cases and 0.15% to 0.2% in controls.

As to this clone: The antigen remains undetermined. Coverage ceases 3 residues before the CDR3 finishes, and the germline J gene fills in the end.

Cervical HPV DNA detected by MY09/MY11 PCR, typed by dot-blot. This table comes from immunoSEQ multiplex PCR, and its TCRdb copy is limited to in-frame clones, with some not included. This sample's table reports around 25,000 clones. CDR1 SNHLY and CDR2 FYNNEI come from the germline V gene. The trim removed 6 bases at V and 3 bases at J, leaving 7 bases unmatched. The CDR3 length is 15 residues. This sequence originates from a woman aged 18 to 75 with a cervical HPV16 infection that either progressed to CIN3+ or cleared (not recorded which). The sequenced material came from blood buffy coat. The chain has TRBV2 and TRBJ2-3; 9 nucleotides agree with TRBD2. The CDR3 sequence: CASSPAGGVTDTQYF. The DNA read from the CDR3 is TGTGCCAGCAGCCCAGCGGGAGGAGTTACAGATACG.